This T cell receptor beta chain stems from a study of T cell repertoires in cytomegalovirus infection. Whole-study findings and limits: Of the TCR beta families, the public ones yielded a cumulative frequency that identified carriers of CMV plus the relevant HLA. HLA-C-restricted CMV-specific TCR beta clonotypes prevailed in the ex vivo response.

The CDR3 is 15 amino acids. V lost 0 bases to trimming and J lost 6 bases; unmatched junction nucleotides: 7. The germline gives CDR1 SGHNT, CDR2 YYREEE (reference sequence). Each CDR3 protein gets one entry after TCRdb re-called the reads with MiXCR. This sample has fewer than 250,000 distinct CDR3 sequences, with approximately 13% found just once. This clonotype has more than one count but fewer than ten. Its antigen is unidentified. Sequences were obtained from PBMCs. The chain employs TRBV5-4 and TRBJ2-7, with 9 positions matching TRBD1. The TCR sequence derives from a human donor in good health (CMV status not recorded). Some clones in this sample may be carry-over from other donors' samples. In nucleotides, the CDR3 is TGTGCCAGCAGCTTGGATCCGACAGGGGGGGGCGAGCAGTACTTC. This translates into CASSLDPTGGGEQYF.